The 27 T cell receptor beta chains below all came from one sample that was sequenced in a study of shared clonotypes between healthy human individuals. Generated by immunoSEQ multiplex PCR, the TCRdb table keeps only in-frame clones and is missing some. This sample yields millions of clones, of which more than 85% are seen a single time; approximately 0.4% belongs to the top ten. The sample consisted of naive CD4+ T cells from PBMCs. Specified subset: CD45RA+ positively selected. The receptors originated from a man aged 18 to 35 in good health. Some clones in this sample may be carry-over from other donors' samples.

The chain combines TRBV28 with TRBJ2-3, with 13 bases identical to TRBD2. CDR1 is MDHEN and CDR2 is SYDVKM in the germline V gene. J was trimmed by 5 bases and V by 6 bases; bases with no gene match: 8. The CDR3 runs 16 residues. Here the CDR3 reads CASSASLAGGKDTQYF. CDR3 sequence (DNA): TGTGCCAGCAGCGCCTCACTAGCGGGAGGGAAAGATACGCAGTATTTT.

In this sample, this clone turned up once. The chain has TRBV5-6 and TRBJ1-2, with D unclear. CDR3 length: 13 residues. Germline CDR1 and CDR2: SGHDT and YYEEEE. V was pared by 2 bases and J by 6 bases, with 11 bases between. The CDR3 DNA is TGTGCCAGCAGCTTAATCGAGGTCGATGGCTACACCTTC. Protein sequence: CASSLIEVDGYTF.

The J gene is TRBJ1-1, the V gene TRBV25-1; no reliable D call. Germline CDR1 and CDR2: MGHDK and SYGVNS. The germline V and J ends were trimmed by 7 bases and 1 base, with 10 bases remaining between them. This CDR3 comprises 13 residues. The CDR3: CASNSQENTEAFF. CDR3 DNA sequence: TGTGCCAGCAACTCTCAAGAGAACACTGAAGCTTTCTTT. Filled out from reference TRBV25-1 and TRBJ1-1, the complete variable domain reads EADIYQTPRYLVIGTGKKITLECSQTMGHDKMYWYQQDPGMELHLIHYSYGVNSTEKGDLSSESTVSRIRTEHFPLTLESARPSHTSQYLCASNSQENTEAFFGQGTRLTVV.

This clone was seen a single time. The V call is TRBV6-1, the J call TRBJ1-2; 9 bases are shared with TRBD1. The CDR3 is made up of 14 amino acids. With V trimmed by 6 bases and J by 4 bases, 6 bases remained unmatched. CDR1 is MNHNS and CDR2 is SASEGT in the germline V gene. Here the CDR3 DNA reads TGTGCCAGCAGCCGACAGGGGGTGGGCTATGGCTACACCTTC. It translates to CASSRQGVGYGYTF.

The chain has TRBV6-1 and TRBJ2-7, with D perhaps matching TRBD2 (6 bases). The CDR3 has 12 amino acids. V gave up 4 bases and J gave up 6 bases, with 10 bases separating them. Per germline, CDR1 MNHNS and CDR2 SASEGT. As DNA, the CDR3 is TGTGCCAGCAGTGGGGGGGTTGGCGAGCAGTACTTC. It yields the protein CASSGGVGEQYF.

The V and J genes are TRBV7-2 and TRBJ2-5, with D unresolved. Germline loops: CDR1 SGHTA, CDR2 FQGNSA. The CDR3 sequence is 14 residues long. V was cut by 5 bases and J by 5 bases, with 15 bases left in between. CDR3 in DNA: TGTGCCAGCAGCATCTCTAGGAGTCTGGAGACCCAGTACTTC. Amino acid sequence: CASSISRSLETQYF.

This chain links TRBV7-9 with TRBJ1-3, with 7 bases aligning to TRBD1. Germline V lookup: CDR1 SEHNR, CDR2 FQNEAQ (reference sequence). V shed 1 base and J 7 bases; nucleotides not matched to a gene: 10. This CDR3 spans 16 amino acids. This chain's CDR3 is CASSLVRGQRENTIYF. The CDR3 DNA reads TGTGCCAGCAGCTTAGTAAGGGGACAGCGCGAGAACACCATATATTTT.

The CDR3 region has the DNA TGTGCCAGCAGCTCCCCGGGGCTGAACACTGAAGCTTTCTTT. The encoded protein is CASSSPGLNTEAFF. The chain joins TRBV11-1 to TRBJ1-1, with D possibly being TRBD1 (5 bases). This CDR3 is 14 amino acids long. Germline CDR1 SGHAT, CDR2 FQDESV (reference sequence). Trimming pared 4 bases from V and 0 bases from J, leaving 9 bases between.

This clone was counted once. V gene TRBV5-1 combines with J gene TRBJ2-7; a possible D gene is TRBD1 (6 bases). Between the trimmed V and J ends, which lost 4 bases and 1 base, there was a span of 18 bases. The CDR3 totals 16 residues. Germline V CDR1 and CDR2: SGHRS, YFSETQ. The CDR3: CASSPMTGRPSYEQYF. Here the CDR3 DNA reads TGCGCCAGCAGCCCGATGACAGGCAGACCTTCCTACGAGCAGTACTTC.

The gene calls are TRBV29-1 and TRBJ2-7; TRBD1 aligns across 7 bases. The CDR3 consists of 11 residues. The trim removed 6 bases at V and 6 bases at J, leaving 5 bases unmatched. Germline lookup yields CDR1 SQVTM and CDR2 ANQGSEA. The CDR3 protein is CSVRQGAEQYF. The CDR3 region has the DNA TGCAGCGTAAGACAGGGTGCCGAGCAGTACTTC.

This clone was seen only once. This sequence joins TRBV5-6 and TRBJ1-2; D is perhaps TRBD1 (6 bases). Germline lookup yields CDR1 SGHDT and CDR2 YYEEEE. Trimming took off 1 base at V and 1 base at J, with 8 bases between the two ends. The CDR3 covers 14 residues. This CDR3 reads CASSLWDNNYGYTF. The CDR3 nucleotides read TGTGCCAGCAGCTTGTGGGACAATAACTATGGCTACACCTTC.

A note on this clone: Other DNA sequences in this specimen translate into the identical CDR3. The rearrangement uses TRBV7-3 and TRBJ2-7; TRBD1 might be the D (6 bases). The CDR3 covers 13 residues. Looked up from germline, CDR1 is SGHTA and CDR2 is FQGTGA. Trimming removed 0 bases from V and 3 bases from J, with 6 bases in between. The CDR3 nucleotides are TGTGCCAGCAGCTTAACAGGGGGCTACGAGCAGTACTTC. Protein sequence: CASSLTGGYEQYF.

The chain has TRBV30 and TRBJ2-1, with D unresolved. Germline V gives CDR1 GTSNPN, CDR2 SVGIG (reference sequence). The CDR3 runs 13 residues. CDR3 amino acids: CAHSPARTPQQFF. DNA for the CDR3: TGTGCTCACTCCCCTGCGCGTACGCCTCAGCAGTTCTTC.

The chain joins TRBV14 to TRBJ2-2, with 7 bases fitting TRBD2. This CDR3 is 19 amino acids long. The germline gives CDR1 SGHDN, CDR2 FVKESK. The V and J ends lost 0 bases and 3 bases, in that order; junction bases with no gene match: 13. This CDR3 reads CASSQDRVREGLYTGELFF. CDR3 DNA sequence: TGTGCCAGCAGCCAAGATCGAGTAAGGGAGGGCCTTTACACCGGGGAGCTGTTTTTT.

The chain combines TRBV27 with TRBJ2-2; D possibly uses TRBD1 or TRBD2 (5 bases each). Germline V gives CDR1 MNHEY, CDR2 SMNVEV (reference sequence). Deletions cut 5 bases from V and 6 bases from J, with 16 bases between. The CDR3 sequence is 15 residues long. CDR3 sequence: CASSGSWLGAGELFF. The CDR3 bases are TGTGCCAGCAGTGGATCATGGTTGGGGGCCGGGGAGCTGTTTTTT.

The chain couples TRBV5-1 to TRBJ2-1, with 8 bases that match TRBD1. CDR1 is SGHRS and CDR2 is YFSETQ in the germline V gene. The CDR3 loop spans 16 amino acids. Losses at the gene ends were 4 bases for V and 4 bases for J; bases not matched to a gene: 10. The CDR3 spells CASSGRTGRNYNEQFF. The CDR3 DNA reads TGCGCCAGCAGCGGCCGGACAGGGCGTAATTACAATGAGCAGTTCTTC.

CDR3 sequence: CASSAFGSTGETQYF. The CDR3 DNA is TGTGCCAGCAGTGCTTTCGGCAGCACAGGGGAGACCCAGTACTTC. The rearrangement joins TRBV25-1 to TRBJ2-5, with TRBD1 as a possible D gene (6 bases). This CDR3 comprises 15 residues. The germline V gene has CDR1 MGHDK and CDR2 SYGVNS. V was pared by 4 bases and J by 5 bases, with 17 bases between. Full variable domain (missing parts from reference TRBV25-1 and TRBJ2-5): EADIYQTPRYLVIGTGKKITLECSQTMGHDKMYWYQQDPGMELHLIHYSYGVNSTEKGDLSSESTVSRIRTEHFPLTLESARPSHTSQYLCASSAFGSTGETQYFGPGTRLLVL.

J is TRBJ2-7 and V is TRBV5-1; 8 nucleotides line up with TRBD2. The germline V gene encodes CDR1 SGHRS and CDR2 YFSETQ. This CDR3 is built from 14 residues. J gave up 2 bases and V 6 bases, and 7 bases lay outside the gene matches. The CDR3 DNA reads TGCGCCAGCACCCCGGGGGGGGGAACCTACGAGCAGTACTTC. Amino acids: CASTPGGGTYEQYF.

This CDR3 reads CASSLEGGRNQPQHF. DNA for the CDR3: TGTGCCAGCAGCTTAGAGGGGGGACGCAATCAGCCCCAGCATTTT. This rearrangement joins TRBV7-9 to TRBJ1-5; perhaps TRBD1 as D (6 bases). CDR1 is SEHNR and CDR2 is FQNEAQ in the germline V gene (reference sequence). Trimming took 1 base from V and 2 from J, leaving 9 bases between them. CDR3 length equals 15 residues.

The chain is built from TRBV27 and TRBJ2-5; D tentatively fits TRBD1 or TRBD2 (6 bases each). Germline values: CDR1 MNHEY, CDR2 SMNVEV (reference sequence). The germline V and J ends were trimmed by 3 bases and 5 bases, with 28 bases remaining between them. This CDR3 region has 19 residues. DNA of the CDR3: TGTGCCAGCAGTTTTATGGGGGGCCCCAGCTTTGGGCGCGAGGAGACCCAGTACTTC. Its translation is CASSFMGGPSFGREETQYF.

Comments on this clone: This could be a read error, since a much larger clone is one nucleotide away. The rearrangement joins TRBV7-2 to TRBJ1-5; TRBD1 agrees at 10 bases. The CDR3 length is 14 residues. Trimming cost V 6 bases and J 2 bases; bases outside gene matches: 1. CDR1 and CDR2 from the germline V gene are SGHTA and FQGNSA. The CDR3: CASRGTGGNQPQHF. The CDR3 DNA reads TGTGCCAGCAGGGGGACAGGGGGCAATCAGCCCCAGCATTTT.

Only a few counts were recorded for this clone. The CDR3 nucleotides read TGTGCCAGTACTATCGAAAAGACCCAGTACTTC. Amino acids: CASTIEKTQYF. The chain carries TRBV28 and TRBJ2-5, with no clear D. The V gene's germline CDR1 is MDHEN and CDR2 SYDVKM. Trimming left V 9 bases short and J 6 bases short, with 11 bases between. The CDR3 extends over 11 amino acids.

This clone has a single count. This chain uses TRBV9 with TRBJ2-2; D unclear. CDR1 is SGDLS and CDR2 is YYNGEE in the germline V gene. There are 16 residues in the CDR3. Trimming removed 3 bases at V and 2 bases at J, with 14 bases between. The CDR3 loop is CASSGPDARNTGELFF. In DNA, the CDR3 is TGTGCCAGCAGCGGACCGGACGCACGAAACACCGGGGAGCTGTTTTTT.

The CDR3: CASRSGQSSGELFF. Written as DNA, the CDR3 is TGTGCCAGCAGAAGTGGACAGTCCAGCGGGGAGCTGTTTTTT. This chain links TRBV2 with TRBJ2-2, with D maybe TRBD1 (6 bases). V lost 6 bases and J 7 bases, leaving 15 bases between the germline ends. Germline V CDR1 and CDR2: SNHLY, FYNNEI. The CDR3 loop spans 14 amino acids.

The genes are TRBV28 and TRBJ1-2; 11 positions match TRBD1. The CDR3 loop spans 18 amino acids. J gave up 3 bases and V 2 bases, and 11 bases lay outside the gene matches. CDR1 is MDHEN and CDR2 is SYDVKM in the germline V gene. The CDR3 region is CASSLGYRWDRGDYGYTF. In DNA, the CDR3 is TGTGCCAGCAGTTTAGGCTACCGCTGGGACAGGGGGGACTATGGCTACACCTTC.

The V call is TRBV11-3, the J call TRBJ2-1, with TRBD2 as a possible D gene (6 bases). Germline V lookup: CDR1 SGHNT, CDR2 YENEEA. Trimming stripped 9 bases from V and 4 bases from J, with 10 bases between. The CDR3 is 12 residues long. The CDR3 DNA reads TGTGCCAGGGGAGGACATTACAATGAGCAGTTCTTC. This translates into CARGGHYNEQFF.

The CDR3 spells CASRGPGVKETQYF. The CDR3 DNA reads as TGTGCCAGCAGGGGTCCAGGGGTGAAAGAGACCCAGTACTTC. This chain links TRBV2 with TRBJ2-5, with a weak D call TRBD1 (6 bases). The length of the CDR3 is 14 residues. The germline V and J ends were trimmed by 6 bases and 3 bases, with 14 bases remaining between them. Germline V gene data show CDR1 as SNHLY and CDR2 as FYNNEI.